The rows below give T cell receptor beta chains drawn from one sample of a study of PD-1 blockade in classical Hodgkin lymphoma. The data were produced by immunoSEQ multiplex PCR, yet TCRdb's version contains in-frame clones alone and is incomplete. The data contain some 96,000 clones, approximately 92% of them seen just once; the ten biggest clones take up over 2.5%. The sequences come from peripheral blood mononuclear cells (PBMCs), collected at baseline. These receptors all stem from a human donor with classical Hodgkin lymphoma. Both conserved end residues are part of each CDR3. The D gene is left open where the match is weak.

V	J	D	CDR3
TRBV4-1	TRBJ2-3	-	CASSQGWAQSGSTDTQYF
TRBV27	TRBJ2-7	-	CASSLSRGGYEQYF
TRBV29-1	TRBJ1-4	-	CSVVYGGVGKLFF
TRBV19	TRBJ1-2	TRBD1	CASTPGQENSFYGYTF
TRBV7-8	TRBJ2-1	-	CASSGNEQFF
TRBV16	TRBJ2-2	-	CASSQSLRGENIGELFF
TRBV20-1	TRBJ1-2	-	CSARSGDGYTF
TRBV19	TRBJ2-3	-	CASSAAPGEADTQYF
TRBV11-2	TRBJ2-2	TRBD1	CASRQPGQGWTGELFF
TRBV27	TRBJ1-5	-	CASSRGGQPQHF
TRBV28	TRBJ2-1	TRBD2	CASSVNPGLAEFF